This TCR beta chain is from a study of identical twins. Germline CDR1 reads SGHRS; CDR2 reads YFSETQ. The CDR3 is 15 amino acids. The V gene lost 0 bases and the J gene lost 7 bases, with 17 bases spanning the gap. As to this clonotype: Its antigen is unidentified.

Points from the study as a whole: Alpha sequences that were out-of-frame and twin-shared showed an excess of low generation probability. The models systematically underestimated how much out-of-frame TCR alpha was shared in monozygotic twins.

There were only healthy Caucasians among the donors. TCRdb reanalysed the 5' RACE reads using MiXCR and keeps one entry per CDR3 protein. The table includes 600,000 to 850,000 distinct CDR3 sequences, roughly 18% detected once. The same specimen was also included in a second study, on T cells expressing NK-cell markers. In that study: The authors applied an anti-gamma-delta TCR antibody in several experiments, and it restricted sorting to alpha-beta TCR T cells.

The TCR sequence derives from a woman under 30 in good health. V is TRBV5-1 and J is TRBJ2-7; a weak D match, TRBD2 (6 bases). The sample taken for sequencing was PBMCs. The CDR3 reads CASSLGSGSTWEQYF. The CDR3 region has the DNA TGCGCCAGCAGCTTGGGCAGCGGGTCTACTTGGGAGCAGTACTTC.